This TCR beta chain was identified in a study of identical twins. TCRdb recomputed calls from the 5' RACE reads with MiXCR, one row per CDR3 protein. The sample records about 240,000 distinct CDR3 sequences, about 10% being singletons. Germline assignment: CDR1 ENHRY and CDR2 SYGVKD. The CDR3 sequence is 14 residues long. The V gene end was trimmed by 8 bases and the J gene end by 5 bases; junction bases not matched to a gene: 7. This clonotype turned up a few times. Sequenced: memory T cells sorted from blood. The chain uses TRBV10-3 and TRBJ2-1; 9 positions agree with TRBD1. This receptor was identified in a middle-aged man in good health. The CDR3 spells CAIRQGQGNNEQFF. In DNA form, the CDR3 reads TGTGCCATCCGGCAGGGACAGGGTAACAATGAGCAGTTCTTC.